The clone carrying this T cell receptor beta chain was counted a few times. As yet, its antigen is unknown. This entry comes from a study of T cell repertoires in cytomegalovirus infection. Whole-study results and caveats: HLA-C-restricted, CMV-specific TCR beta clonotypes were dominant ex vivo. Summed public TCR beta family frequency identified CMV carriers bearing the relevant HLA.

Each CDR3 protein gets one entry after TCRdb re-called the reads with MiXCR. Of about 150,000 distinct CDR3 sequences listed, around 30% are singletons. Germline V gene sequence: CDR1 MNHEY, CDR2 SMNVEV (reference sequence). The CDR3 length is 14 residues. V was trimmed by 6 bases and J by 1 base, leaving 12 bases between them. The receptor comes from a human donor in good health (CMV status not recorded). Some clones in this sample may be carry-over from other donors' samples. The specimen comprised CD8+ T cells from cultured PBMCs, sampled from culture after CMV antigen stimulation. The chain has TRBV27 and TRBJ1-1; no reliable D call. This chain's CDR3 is CASSSGPGNTEAFF. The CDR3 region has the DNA TGTGCCAGCAGCTCCGGGCCCGGGAACACTGAAGCTTTCTTT.